The rows below give T cell receptor beta chains drawn from one sample of a study of T-cell reconstitution after alpha-beta-depleted transplantation in children. TCRdb itself ran the PCR reads through MiXCR, one entry per CDR3 protein. The table lists hundreds of thousands of distinct CDR3 sequences, 13% of them singletons. Sequencing was performed on PBMCs, mostly from graft donor cells, taken 360 days after TCRalphabeta/CD19-depleted stem cell transplant. These receptors came from a male patient under 18 who had a stem cell transplant for acute myeloid leukemia, so the T cells may come from the graft donor. Both conserved end residues are part of each CDR3. The D gene is left open where the match is weak. Not all rows give a size; the values are once, few, many and, for expanded clones, a class.

TGCAGTGCTGTTGGACTAGCTTACACAGATACGCAGTATTTT	CSAVGLAYTDTQYF	TRBD2	NA	TRBJ2-3	TRBV20-1
TGCAGTGCTACCGGAGGACGGATAGAGAGCACAGATACGCAGTATTTT	CSATGGRIESTDTQYF	NA	many	TRBJ2-3	TRBV20-1
TGCGCCAGCAGCTTGGAGGAGGGGGAGACCCAGTACTTC	CASSLEEGETQYF	NA	NA	TRBJ2-5	TRBV5-1
TGTGCCAGCAGCTTAGAAGGGCTTGAGACCCAGTACTTC	CASSLEGLETQYF	NA	many	TRBJ2-5	TRBV28
TGCAGTGGCAGGGGACCGGTCTACGAGCAGTACTTC	CSGRGPVYEQYF	NA	many	TRBJ2-7	TRBV20-1
TGTGCCAGCAGCCCGACAGGGCTCACTGAAGCTTTCTTT	CASSPTGLTEAFF	TRBD1	NA	TRBJ1-1	TRBV3-1
TGTGCCAGCAGCCGTATGACAGGGGCCCCTAATCAGCCCCAGCATTTT	CASSRMTGAPNQPQHF	TRBD1	few	TRBJ1-5	TRBV6-5
TGCGCCAGCAGCCCTCCCGCTAGCGGGAGGATCTCCTACAATGAGCAGTTCTTC	CASSPPASGRISYNEQFF	TRBD2	few	TRBJ2-1	TRBV5-1
TGCAGTGCTAGAGGGGTTCTAGCGGGAGCGTTAGAGACCCAGTACTTC	CSARGVLAGALETQYF	TRBD2	many	TRBJ2-5	TRBV20-1
TGCGCCAGCAGCCAAGGAAGCTCGGGTAGGACTGAAGCTTTCTTT	CASSQGSSGRTEAFF	NA	many	TRBJ1-1	TRBV4-3
TGTGCCAGCATCGAAGTGGGGGTGGAAGAGACCCTGTACTTC	CASIEVGVEETLYF	NA	NA	TRBJ2-5	TRBV7-9
TGCGCCAGCAGCTTGGATCCGGGACCCCTCGGGGATACGCAGTATTTT	CASSLDPGPLGDTQYF	NA	many	TRBJ2-3	TRBV5-1
TGTGCCAGCAGTTACTCTGGCCGCCGTGGGACAGGGGACTATGGCTACACCTTC	CASSYSGRRGTGDYGYTF	TRBD1	NA	TRBJ1-2	TRBV6-5
TGCGCCAGCAGCCTCAATCTAGACAGGGGATGGAGCTCCTACGAGCAGTACTTC	CASSLNLDRGWSSYEQYF	TRBD1	NA	TRBJ2-7	TRBV4-1
TGTGCCAGCATCTCCGAGCGGTATGGCTACACCTTC	CASISERYGYTF	NA	few	TRBJ1-2	TRBV28
TGTGCCAGCAGTTTTGCCGGGTACGACTACGAGCAGTACTTC	CASSFAGYDYEQYF	NA	many	TRBJ2-7	TRBV12-3/TRBV12-4
TGTGCCAGCAGTTCCGGGAAACCCATCAATGAGCAGTTCTTC	CASSSGKPINEQFF	NA	few	TRBJ2-1	TRBV12-3/TRBV12-4
TGTGCCAGCAGTTTGGGGACAGGGGGCGACCAGCCCCAGCATTTT	CASSLGTGGDQPQHF	TRBD1	once	TRBJ1-5	TRBV12-3/TRBV12-4
TGCAGCGTTGCAACCCTAGCGGGAGGGCCCGACGAGCAGTACTTC	CSVATLAGGPDEQYF	TRBD2	NA	TRBJ2-7	TRBV29-1
TGCAGCGTCAGGCAACGAGGGAGCTCCTACGAGCAGTACTTC	CSVRQRGSSYEQYF	NA	NA	TRBJ2-7	TRBV29-1
TGTGCCAGCAGCTTATTAAACGGGGTTGGCTCCTACAATGAGCAGTTCTTC	CASSLLNGVGSYNEQFF	NA	few	TRBJ2-1	TRBV7-3
TGTGCCAGCAGGGTTATAGGGGGAGAGACCCAGTACTTC	CASRVIGGETQYF	NA	NA	TRBJ2-5	TRBV27
TGTGCCACCAGCAGAGATCATCCTGGGCGGGCCACCGGGGAGCTGTTTTTT	CATSRDHPGRATGELFF	NA	few	TRBJ2-2	TRBV15
TGTGCCAGCAGGGGGGCGGCTGTTCAAGAGACCCAGTACTTC	CASRGAAVQETQYF	NA	NA	TRBJ2-5	TRBV6-1
TGCAGTGCTGAGAAGTTAGACGAGCAGTACTTC	CSAEKLDEQYF	NA	NA	TRBJ2-7	TRBV20-1
TGTGCCAGCAGTGCCGACAGGGGGCACAGCTACGAGCAGTACTTC	CASSADRGHSYEQYF	TRBD1	NA	TRBJ2-7	TRBV12-3/TRBV12-4
TGTGCCAGCAGCCAAGAAGGCGCGGGAGTGTGGGAGACCCAGTACTTC	CASSQEGAGVWETQYF	TRBD2	NA	TRBJ2-5	TRBV3-1
TGTGCCAGCAGCCAAGATGATAGCGGGAGGTCGAATGAGCAGTTCTTC	CASSQDDSGRSNEQFF	TRBD2	few	TRBJ2-1	TRBV14
TGTGCCAGCAGTTACTCGAGTAGCCCACGACCTAGCACAGATACGCAGTATTTT	CASSYSSSPRPSTDTQYF	NA	NA	TRBJ2-3	TRBV6-5